Below are 17 T cell receptor beta chains sequenced from a single sample in a study of response to subunit inactivated influenza vaccine. One entry per CDR3 protein results from TCRdb running MiXCR on the RT-PCR reads. The sample lists hundreds of thousands of distinct CDR3 sequences, approximately 14% occurring once. The sample consisted of PBMCs from blood, taken 11 to 12 days after vaccination. The receptors were sampled from a man aged 50 or older who received an inactivated influenza vaccine.

Remarks on this clonotype: Its ends do not fully match the called genes, so a read error is possible. The J gene is TRBJ2-5, the V gene TRBV7-7; 11 positions match TRBD1. The CDR3 is 13 amino acids. Germline V lookup: CDR1 SSHAT, CDR2 FNYEAQ (reference sequence). The CDR3 loop is CASSGDRGETQYF. The CDR3 region has the DNA TGTGCTAGCAGCGGGGACAGGGGGGAGACCCAGTACTTC.

A few counts support this clonotype. The DNA for the CDR3 is TGCAGTGCTAAGGGGCAGGGTCTACGCGAGCAGTACTTC. This sequence encodes CSAKGQGLREQYF. This chain uses TRBV20-1 with TRBJ2-7; D possibly corresponds to TRBD1 (5 bases). Germline V lookup: CDR1 DFQATT, CDR2 SNEGSKA (reference sequence). With 4 bases removed from V and 6 bases from J, the gap between germline ends came to 16 bases. The CDR3 runs 13 residues.

This clonotype was seen a handful of times. The chain uses TRBV27 and TRBJ2-3; 9 nucleotides align to TRBD2. The germline V gene has CDR1 MNHEY and CDR2 SMNVEV (reference sequence). The J segment lost 0 bases and the V segment lost 6 bases, leaving 7 bases of the junction unmatched. The CDR3 has 16 amino acids. The CDR3 region is CASRELAGLSTDTQYF. CDR3 coding DNA: TGTGCCAGCAGAGAACTAGCGGGCCTTAGCACAGATACGCAGTATTTT.

The rearrangement joins TRBV28 to TRBJ2-1; 8 bases fit TRBD2. There are 15 residues in the CDR3. V gave up 6 bases and J gave up 8 bases; unmatched junction bases: 12. Germline CDR1 is MDHEN and CDR2 is SYDVKM. CDR3 amino acids: CASRIPSAGVYEQFF. The CDR3 DNA reads TGTGCCAGCAGAATCCCGTCAGCGGGAGTCTATGAGCAGTTCTTC.

This clonotype was seen many times. V and J are TRBV6-2 or TRBV6-3 and TRBJ1-5; possible D gene TRBD1, 5 bases. The V end lost 5 bases, the J end lost 9 bases, and 17 bases lay between the germline ends. The CDR3 is 14 residues long. CDR1 is MNHEY and CDR2 is SVGEGT in the germline V gene. CDR3 bases: TGTGCCAGCAGTAACCCCGGGACCCTGGGGCCCCAGCATTTT. It is translated as CASSNPGTLGPQHF.

This clonotype was picked up a small number of times. The chain uses TRBV20-1 and TRBJ2-7; perhaps TRBD2 as D (6 bases). V lost 6 bases and J 4 bases, leaving 16 bases between the germline ends. The germline CDR1 and CDR2 sequences are DFQATT and SNEGSKA (reference sequence). The CDR3 runs to 13 residues. The CDR3 loop reads CSATRGGGYEQYF. For the CDR3, the DNA is TGCAGTGCAACCCGGGGAGGAGGGTACGAGCAGTACTTC.

This clonotype was seen a few times. V is TRBV6-5 and J is TRBJ2-4; tentatively, D is TRBD1 (6 bases). Germline CDR1 is MNHEY and CDR2 is SVGAGI. V dropped 4 bases and J dropped 3 bases, with 13 bases sitting between them. The CDR3 runs 15 residues. Here the CDR3 reads CASSSTDSLKNIQYF. CDR3 DNA sequence: TGTGCCAGCAGTTCCACGGACAGTCTCAAAAACATTCAGTACTTC.

The chain combines TRBV20-1 with TRBJ1-1; 9 nucleotides line up with TRBD1. Germline V CDR1 and CDR2: DFQATT, SNEGSKA (reference sequence). The CDR3 has 12 amino acids. CDR3 in DNA: TGCAGGGGACAGGGTGGGGGAACTGAAGCTTTCTTT. It codes for CRGQGGGTEAFF.

This clonotype was counted ten times or more. This rearrangement joins TRBV7-2 to TRBJ2-3; D remains ambiguous. Trimming left V 4 bases short and J 1 base short, with 3 bases between. Germline V lookup: CDR1 SGHTA, CDR2 FQGNSA. The CDR3 has 12 amino acids. The CDR3 here is CASSSGTDTQYF. CDR3 nucleotides: TGTGCCAGCAGCTCCGGCACAGATACGCAGTATTTT.

V gene TRBV6-5 combines with J gene TRBJ1-5; tentative D call: TRBD1 (5 bases). The germline V gene encodes CDR1 MNHEY and CDR2 SVGAGI. Trimming took 0 bases from V and 3 from J, leaving 9 bases between them. This CDR3 has 15 residues. The CDR3 DNA sequence: TGTGCCAGCAGTTACTCTTTGGGGACCAATCAGCCCCAGCATTTT. Translation: CASSYSLGTNQPQHF.

The rearrangement links TRBV12-3 or TRBV12-4 to TRBJ2-7, with TRBD1 matching 9 bases. V shed 6 bases and J 2 bases; nucleotides not matched to a gene: 8. The CDR3 totals 15 residues. The CDR3 DNA sequence: TGTGCCAGCAGCTCTACAGGGGGCGAAACCTACGAGCAGTACTTC. Amino acid sequence: CASSSTGGETYEQYF.

This chain uses TRBV12-3 or TRBV12-4 with TRBJ2-7; D remains unclear. The CDR3 contains 15 residues. Trimming took off 1 base at V and 7 bases at J, with 17 bases between the two ends. Written as DNA, the CDR3 is TGTGCCAGCAGTTTAGTGGCCTCCGGGTTGGGGGAGCAGTACTTC. This encodes CASSLVASGLGEQYF.

This chain joins TRBV11-3 and TRBJ2-3; D is unclear. Germline values: CDR1 SGHNT, CDR2 YENEEA. V was shortened by 4 bases and J by 0 bases, with 11 bases between the two germline ends. The CDR3 loop spans 15 amino acids. The CDR3 protein is CASSSKSTSTDTQYF. The CDR3 coding sequence is TGTGCCAGCAGCTCCAAGTCAACAAGCACAGATACGCAGTATTTT. The full variable domain, with the rest looked up from reference TRBV11-3 and TRBJ2-3, is EAGVVQSPRYKIIEKKQPVAFWCNPISGHNTLYWYLQNLGQGPELLIRYENEEAVDDSQLPKDRFSAERLKGVDSTLKIQPAELGDSAVYLCASSSKSTSTDTQYFGPGTRLTVL.

This clonotype showed up just a few times. The chain couples TRBV6-2 or TRBV6-3 to TRBJ2-1; D gene uncertain. CDR1 and CDR2 from the germline V gene are MNHEY and SVGEGT. This CDR3 has 13 residues. V lost 6 bases to trimming and J lost 7 bases, with 13 bases between them. CDR3 protein: CASSPWLRNEQFF. Here the CDR3 DNA reads TGTGCCAGCAGCCCGTGGCTGCGGAATGAGCAGTTCTTC.

This chain connects TRBV9 to TRBJ2-3; 10 bases fit TRBD2. The CDR3 spans 18 residues. The germline gives CDR1 SGDLS, CDR2 YYNGEE. The V segment lost 7 bases and the J segment 0 bases; nucleotides outside the gene matches: 14. This chain's CDR3 is CASGLGASGRMSTDTQYF. CDR3 nucleotides: TGTGCCAGCGGCTTAGGGGCTAGCGGGAGAATGAGCACAGATACGCAGTATTTT.

V and J are TRBV5-1 and TRBJ1-2; 7 positions match TRBD1. The ends lost 0 bases at V and 7 bases at J; junction bases unmatched: 6. Germline assignment: CDR1 SGHRS and CDR2 YFSETQ. The CDR3 is 14 residues long. The CDR3 sequence: CASSLEPGGAGYTF. The CDR3 bases are TGCGCCAGCAGCTTGGAGCCAGGGGGAGCTGGCTACACCTTC.

This clonotype occurred many times. The chain couples TRBV12-3 or TRBV12-4 to TRBJ1-1; D uncertain. CDR3 size: 17 residues. Trimming left V 6 bases short and J 0 bases short, with 20 bases between. In DNA form, the CDR3 reads TGTGCCAGCAGCCGTCGCCCGGCAGATAGAATGAACACTGAAGCTTTCTTT. Translating it yields CASSRRPADRMNTEAFF.